The sequence of this T cell receptor (beta chain) was determined in a study of cytomegalovirus exposure and HLA in healthy donors. The PCR employed 60 Vbeta primers together with 13 Jbeta primers. Sequencing used immunoSEQ multiplex PCR; TCRdb keeps in-frame clones, though not all of them. The profile shows 150,000 to 200,000 clones, around 68% of them singletons. Germline assignment: CDR1 SGHNT and CDR2 YYREEE (reference sequence). CDR3 length: 13 residues. With 2 bases clipped from V and 13 bases from J, the junction kept 7 bases outside the gene matches. This clonotype originated in a young man in good health and CMV-seropositive. Source material: PBMCs. V is TRBV5-4 and J is TRBJ2-1, with TRBD2 matching over 9 bases. CDR3 loop: CASSFSAGGPQFF. CDR3 nucleotides: TGTGCCAGCAGCTTCAGTGCGGGAGGGCCTCAGTTCTTC.